This TCR beta chain was identified during a study of blood T cell repertoires in COVID-19. Study at large: Sites in the United States, Italy and Spain provided acute and convalescent COVID-19 samples. Sources were T cells, B-cell-depleted T cells, or PBMCs; the material itself was cDNA or gDNA.

Methods used by the authors: The authors estimated nucleated cell counts from reference gene primer amplification. Using immunoSEQ multiplex PCR, the repertoire was profiled, and TCRdb retains in-frame clones only, with some absent. V, J and clone size reflect that table, while D and trimming were determined from the DNA. This sample has 200,000 to 250,000 clones; 65% to 80% occur once, and the top ten carry 4% to 4.5%. This CDR3 comprises 16 residues. V lost 3 bases and J lost 2; bases outside the gene matches: 7. Germline V CDR1 and CDR2: SGHVS, FQNEAQ. This chain uses TRBV7-8 with TRBJ1-2, with 9 positions matching TRBD1. This sequence originates from a woman aged 40-49 years with active or convalescent COVID-19. Sequenced input: peripheral blood. In nucleotides, the CDR3 is TGTGCCAGCAGCTTCAATCCGGGACAGGGAAACTATGGCTACACCTTC. Protein sequence: CASSFNPGQGNYGYTF.